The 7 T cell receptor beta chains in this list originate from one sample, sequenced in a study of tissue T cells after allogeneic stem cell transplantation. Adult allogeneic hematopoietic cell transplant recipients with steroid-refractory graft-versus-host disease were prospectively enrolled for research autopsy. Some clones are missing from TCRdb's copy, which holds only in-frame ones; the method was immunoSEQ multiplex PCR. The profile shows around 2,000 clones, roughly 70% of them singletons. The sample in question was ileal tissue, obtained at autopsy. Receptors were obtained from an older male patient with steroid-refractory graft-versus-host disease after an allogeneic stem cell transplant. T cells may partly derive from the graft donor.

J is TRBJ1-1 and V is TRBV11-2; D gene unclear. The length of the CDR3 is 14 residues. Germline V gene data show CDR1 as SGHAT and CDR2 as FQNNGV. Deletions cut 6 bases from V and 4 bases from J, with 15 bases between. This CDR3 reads CASREGMSGTEAFF. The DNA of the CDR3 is TGTGCCAGCAGGGAAGGGATGTCGGGCACTGAAGCTTTCTTT.

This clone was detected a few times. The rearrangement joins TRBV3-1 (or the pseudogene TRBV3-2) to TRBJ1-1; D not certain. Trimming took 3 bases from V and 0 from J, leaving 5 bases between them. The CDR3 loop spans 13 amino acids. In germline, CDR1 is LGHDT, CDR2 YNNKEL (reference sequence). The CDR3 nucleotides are TGTGCCAGCAGCCAGAAAATGAACACTGAAGCTTTCTTT. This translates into CASSQKMNTEAFF.

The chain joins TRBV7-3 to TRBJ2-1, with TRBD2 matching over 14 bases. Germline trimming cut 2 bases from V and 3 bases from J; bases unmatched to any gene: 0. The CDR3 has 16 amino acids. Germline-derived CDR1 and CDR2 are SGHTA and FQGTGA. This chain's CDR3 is CASSLGTSGGYNEQFF. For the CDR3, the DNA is TGTGCCAGCAGCTTAGGGACTAGCGGGGGCTACAATGAGCAGTTCTTC. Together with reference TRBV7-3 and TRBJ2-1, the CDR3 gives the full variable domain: GAGVSQTPSNKVTEKGKYVELRCDPISGHTALYWYRQSLGQGPEFLIYFQGTGAADDSGLPNDRFFAVRPEGSVSTLKIQRTERGDSAVYLCASSLGTSGGYNEQFFGPGTRLTVL.

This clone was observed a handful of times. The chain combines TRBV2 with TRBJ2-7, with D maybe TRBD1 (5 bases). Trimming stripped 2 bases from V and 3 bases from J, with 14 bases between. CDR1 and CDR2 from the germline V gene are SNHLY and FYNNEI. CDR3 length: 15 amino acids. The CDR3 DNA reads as TGTGCCAGCAGTGAAAGGGCAGGGTATGTCTACGAGCAGTACTTC. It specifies CASSERAGYVYEQYF.

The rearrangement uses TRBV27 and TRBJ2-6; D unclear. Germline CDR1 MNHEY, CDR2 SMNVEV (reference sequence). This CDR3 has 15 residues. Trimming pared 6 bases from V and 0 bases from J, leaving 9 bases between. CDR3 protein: CASSLLGSGANVLTF. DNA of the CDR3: TGTGCCAGCAGCCTATTGGGCTCTGGGGCCAACGTCCTGACTTTC. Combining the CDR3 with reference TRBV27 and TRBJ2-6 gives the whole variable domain EAQVTQNPRYLITVTGKKLTVTCSQNMNHEYMSWYRQDPGLGLRQIYYSMNVEVTDKGDVPEGYKVSRKEKRNFPLILESPSPNQTSLYFCASSLLGSGANVLTFGAGSRLTVL.

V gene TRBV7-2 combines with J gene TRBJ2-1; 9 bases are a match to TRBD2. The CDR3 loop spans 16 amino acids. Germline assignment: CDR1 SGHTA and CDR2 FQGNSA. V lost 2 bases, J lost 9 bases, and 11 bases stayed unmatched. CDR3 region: CASSLKAGGGAGEQFF. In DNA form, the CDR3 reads TGTGCCAGCAGCTTAAAGGCGGGGGGGGGCGCCGGTGAGCAGTTCTTC.

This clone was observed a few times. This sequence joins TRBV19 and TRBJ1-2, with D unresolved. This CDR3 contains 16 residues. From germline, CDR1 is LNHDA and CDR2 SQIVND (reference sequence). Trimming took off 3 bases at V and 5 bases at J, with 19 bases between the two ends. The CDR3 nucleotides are TGTGCCAGTAGTATCACCGTGGGCGACACTAGATATGGCTACACCTTC. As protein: CASSITVGDTRYGYTF.